The subject of this entry is one TCR beta chain. Its antigen is still unknown. Healthy individuals who donated bone marrow served as the donors. This sample was taken from a study of cytomegalovirus exposure and HLA in healthy donors. Study findings and constraints: In a later analysis, a genetic analysis reported fewer productive-TCR N-insertions in an Asian-associated ancestry cluster than the cohort average. Certain indistinguishable V segments, among them TRBV6-2 and TRBV6-3, were excluded. Most TCR beta V segments were productive about 90% or about 30% of the time in an earlier analysis.

The study ran its PCR with 60 Vbeta and 13 Jbeta primers. Profiled with immunoSEQ multiplex PCR; TCRdb holds only in-frame clones, not every one. The sample lists some 150,000 clones, around 66% seen once, with over 2.5% in the top ten. Germline CDR1 reads SGHRS; CDR2 reads YFSETQ. The CDR3 spans 14 residues. Trimming took 0 bases from V and 4 from J, leaving 10 bases between them. The rearrangement uses TRBV5-1 and TRBJ1-2; D gene uncertain. This sequence originates from a woman aged 25 to 39 in good health and CMV-seropositive. The sequencing input was PBMCs. This CDR3 is CASSLDAGLYGYTF. The CDR3 DNA sequence: TGCGCCAGCAGCTTGGATGCAGGCCTCTATGGCTACACCTTC.